This is a list of T cell receptor beta chains from one sample in a study of PD-1 blockade in classical Hodgkin lymphoma. Repertoires were generated with immunoSEQ multiplex PCR, while TCRdb's copy carries only in-frame clones and drops some. The sample has 49,000 or so clones, around 81% seen once. Sequenced material: peripheral blood mononuclear cells (PBMCs), taken before the second cycle of nivolumab. These receptors came from a human donor with classical Hodgkin lymphoma. Each CDR3 is given with its conserved first and last residue.

J: TRBJ1-5
length: 16
V: TRBV28
CDR3: CASSWGRGNSNQPQHF

J: TRBJ2-3
length: 15
V: TRBV7-9
CDR3: CASSLGELPADTQYF

J: TRBJ1-2
length: 14
V: TRBV5-6
CDR3: CASSLARGRDGYTF

J: TRBJ1-3
length: 14
V: TRBV9
CDR3: CASSVGQTGNTIYF

J: TRBJ2-7
length: 13
V: TRBV30
CDR3: CAWRGRGLGEQYF

J: TRBJ1-1
length: 13
V: TRBV29-1
CDR3: CSVSTGQNTEAFF

J: TRBJ2-7
length: 15
V: TRBV7-2
CDR3: CASSLGPSGNYEQYF

J: TRBJ2-3
length: 14
V: TRBV7-2
CDR3: CASSPDGTLDTQYF

J: TRBJ2-1
length: 16
V: TRBV7-8
CDR3: CASSPAPGQGRFEQFF

J: TRBJ2-5
length: 17
V: TRBV7-2
CDR3: CASSFGLHQRVGETQYF

J: TRBJ1-4
length: 16
V: TRBV6-5
CDR3: CASSLRQGVTREKLFF

J: .
length: 14
V: TRBV4-1
CDR3: CASTRQTGGYEQYF

J: TRBJ1-4
length: 15
V: TRBV15
CDR3: CATSRGQTTNEKLFF

J: TRBJ2-4
length: 16
V: TRBV7-9
CDR3: CASRQTSGRTKNIQYF

J: TRBJ2-7
length: 14
V: TRBV7-9
CDR3: CASSLEGFVYEQYF

J: TRBJ1-4
length: 11
V: TRBV6-6
CDR3: CASISFGIMFF

J: TRBJ1-2
length: 17
V: TRBV28
CDR3: CASSSFGQGRVSYGYTF

J: TRBJ2-2
length: 13
V: TRBV19
CDR3: CASSGQVSGELFF

J: TRBJ1-5
length: 16
V: TRBV19
CDR3: CASSKDRGAGNQPQHF

J: TRBJ1-1
length: 14
V: TRBV7-2
CDR3: CASRKGQGGTEAFF

J: TRBJ1-5
length: 16
V: TRBV7-9
CDR3: CASSSTTGGSNQPQHF

J: TRBJ2-6
length: 16
V: TRBV4-2
CDR3: CASSQDQLSGANVLTF

J: TRBJ1-6
length: 13
V: TRBV7-9
CDR3: CASSHWENSPLHF

J: TRBJ2-5
length: 16
V: TRBV5-5
CDR3: CASSQNAAGGPRTQYF

J: TRBJ2-3
length: 15
V: TRBV4-2
CDR3: CASSRLAGSTDTQYF

J: TRBJ1-5
length: 14
V: TRBV13
CDR3: CASSLRSSNQPQHF

J: TRBJ2-1
length: 15
V: TRBV7-8
CDR3: CASSSGTASYNEQFF

J: TRBJ2-7
length: 14
V: TRBV7-8
CDR3: CASSLGDRAHEQYF

J: TRBJ2-1
length: 15
V: TRBV25-1
CDR3: CASRGDRESYNEQFF

J: TRBJ2-1
length: 18
V: TRBV5-1
CDR3: CASSLTMTGARIKNEQFF

J: TRBJ1-3
length: 15
V: TRBV5-5
CDR3: CASDATGARGNTIYF

J: TRBJ1-5
length: 16
V: TRBV19
CDR3: CASSRALQGVWQPQHF

J: TRBJ1-2
length: 16
V: TRBV4-2
CDR3: CASSQGGAGAMRGYTF

J: TRBJ2-1
length: 17
V: TRBV10-2
CDR3: CASSESGGILSYNEQFF

J: TRBJ1-1
length: 13
V: TRBV7-9
CDR3: CASYFQGHTEAFF

J: TRBJ2-5
length: 14
V: TRBV19
CDR3: CASSNQGAGETQYF

J: TRBJ2-5
length: 14
V: TRBV6-5
CDR3: CASSHGGLQETQYF

J: TRBJ2-7
length: 15
V: TRBV5-1
CDR3: CASSTTGQGGSEQYF

J: TRBJ1-6
length: 14
V: TRBV5-5
CDR3: CASSLGQGDSPLHF